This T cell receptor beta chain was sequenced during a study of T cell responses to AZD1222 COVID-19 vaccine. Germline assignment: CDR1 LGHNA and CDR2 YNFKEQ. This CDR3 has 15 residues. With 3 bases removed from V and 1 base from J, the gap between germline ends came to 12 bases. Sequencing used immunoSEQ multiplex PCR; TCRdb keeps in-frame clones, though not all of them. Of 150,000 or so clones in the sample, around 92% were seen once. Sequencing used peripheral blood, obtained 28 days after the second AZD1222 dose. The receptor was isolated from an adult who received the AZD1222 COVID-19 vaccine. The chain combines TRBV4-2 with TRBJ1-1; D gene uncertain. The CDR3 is CASSQRMAPNTEAFF. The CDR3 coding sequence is TGTGCCAGCAGCCAGCGGATGGCACCGAACACTGAAGCTTTCTTT.